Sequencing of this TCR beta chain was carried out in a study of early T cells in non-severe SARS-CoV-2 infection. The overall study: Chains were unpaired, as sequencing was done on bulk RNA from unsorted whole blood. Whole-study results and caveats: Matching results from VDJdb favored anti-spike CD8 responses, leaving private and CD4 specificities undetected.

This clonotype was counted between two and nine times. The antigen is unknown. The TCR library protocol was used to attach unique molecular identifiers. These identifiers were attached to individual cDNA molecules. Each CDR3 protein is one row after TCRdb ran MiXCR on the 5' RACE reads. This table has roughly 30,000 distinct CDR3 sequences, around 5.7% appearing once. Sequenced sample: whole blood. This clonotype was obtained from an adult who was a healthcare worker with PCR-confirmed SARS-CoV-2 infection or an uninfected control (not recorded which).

CDR3 nucleotides: TGTGCCAGCAGACTTCCGACAGGGAAATACAATGAGCAGTTCTTC. This sequence encodes CASRLPTGKYNEQFF. The chain uses TRBV2 and TRBJ2-1; 7 positions agree with TRBD1. Germline lookup yields CDR1 SNHLY and CDR2 FYNNEI. This CDR3 is 15 amino acids long. Trimming at V came to 6 bases and at J to 4 bases, leaving 9 bases not matched to a gene.